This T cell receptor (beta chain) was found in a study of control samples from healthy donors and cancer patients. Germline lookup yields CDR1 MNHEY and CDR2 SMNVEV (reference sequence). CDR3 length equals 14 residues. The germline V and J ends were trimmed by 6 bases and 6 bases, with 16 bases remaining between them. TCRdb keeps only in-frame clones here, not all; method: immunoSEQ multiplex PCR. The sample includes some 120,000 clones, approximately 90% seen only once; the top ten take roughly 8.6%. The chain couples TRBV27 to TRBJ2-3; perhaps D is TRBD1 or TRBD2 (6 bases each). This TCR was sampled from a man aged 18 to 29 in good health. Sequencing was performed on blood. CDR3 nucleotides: TGTGCCAGCAGAGAGGGGGGCTTTCTGGATACGCAGTATTTT. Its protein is CASREGGFLDTQYF.